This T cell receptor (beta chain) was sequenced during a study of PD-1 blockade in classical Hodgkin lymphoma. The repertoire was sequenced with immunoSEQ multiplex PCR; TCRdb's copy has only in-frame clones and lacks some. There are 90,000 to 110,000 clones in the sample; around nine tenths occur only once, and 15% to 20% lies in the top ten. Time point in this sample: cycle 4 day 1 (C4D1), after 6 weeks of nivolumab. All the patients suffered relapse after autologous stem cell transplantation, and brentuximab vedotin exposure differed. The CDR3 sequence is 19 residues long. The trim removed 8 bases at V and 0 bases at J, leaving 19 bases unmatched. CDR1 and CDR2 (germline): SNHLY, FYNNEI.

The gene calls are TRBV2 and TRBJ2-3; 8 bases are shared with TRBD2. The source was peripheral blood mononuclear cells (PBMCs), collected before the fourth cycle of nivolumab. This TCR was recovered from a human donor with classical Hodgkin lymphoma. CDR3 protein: CASGSGLVLPQTSTDTQYF. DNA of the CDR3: TGTGCCAGCGGCTCGGGACTAGTCTTACCCCAGACTAGCACAGATACGCAGTATTTT.